This T cell receptor beta chain emerged from a study of cytomegalovirus exposure and HLA in healthy donors. Study at large: Researchers previously reported finding 100 million or so unique TCR beta sequences from roughly 200 million T cells. Findings and limits, study-wide: There were reportedly fewer N-insertions in an Asian-associated ancestry cluster than the roughly 700-donor mean, in a later analysis.

The V end lost 5 bases, the J end lost 4 bases, and 14 bases lay between the germline ends. Germline CDR1 is MNHEY and CDR2 is SVGAGI. The CDR3 has 14 residues. PCR was performed using 60 Vbeta and 13 Jbeta primers. Sequencing used immunoSEQ multiplex PCR; TCRdb keeps in-frame clones, though not all of them. The sample has tens of thousands of clones. Healthy bone marrow donors made up the cohort. Concerning this clone itself: Its antigen is unknown.

Sequencing input: PBMCs. This chain joins TRBV6-5 and TRBJ1-2, with D possibly TRBD1 on 5 matching bases. The source of this sequence is a male donor in good health and CMV-seronegative. The CDR3 region has the DNA TGTGCCAGCAGTCCAAGGACATCCGCCTATGGCTACACCTTC. Translating gives CASSPRTSAYGYTF.